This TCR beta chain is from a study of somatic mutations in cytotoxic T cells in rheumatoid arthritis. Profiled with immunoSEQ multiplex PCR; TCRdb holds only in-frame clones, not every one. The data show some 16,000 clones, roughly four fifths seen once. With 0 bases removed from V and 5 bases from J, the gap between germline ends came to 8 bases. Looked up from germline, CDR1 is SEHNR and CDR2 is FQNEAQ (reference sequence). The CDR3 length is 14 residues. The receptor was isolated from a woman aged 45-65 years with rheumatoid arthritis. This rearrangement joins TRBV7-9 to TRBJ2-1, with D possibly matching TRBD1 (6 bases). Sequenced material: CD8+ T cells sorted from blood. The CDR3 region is CASSLADSNNEQFF. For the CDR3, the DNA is TGTGCCAGCAGCTTAGCGGACAGTAACAATGAGCAGTTCTTC.